This T cell receptor (beta chain) was profiled in a study of T cell repertoires in aging, cancer and after chemotherapy. Study-wide points: Untreated cancer patients had significantly lower blood TCR diversity than age-matched healthy donors. Rebound thymic output was suggested by rising median generation probability during chemotherapy in each cancer cohort. These repertoire data do not allow conclusions about immunological memory after chemotherapy.

The template was genomic DNA from peripheral blood, not RNA. Germline V CDR1 and CDR2: LNHDA, SQIVND (reference sequence). V lost 7 bases and J lost 1, with 13 bases in between. CDR3 length: 14 amino acids. TRB rearrangements spanning V, D and J were amplified using mixed TRB-A/B primers. TCRdb reprocessed the multiplex PCR reads with MiXCR, giving one entry per CDR3 protein. The table lists 450 to 550 distinct CDR3 sequences, about 22% of them singletons, with roughly two thirds in the top ten. By its share, this clonotype is medium-sized. Its antigen remains unknown. Sequencing used blood. The receptor was derived from a human donor with a blood cancer. The donor label of this sample is uncertain. The chain couples TRBV19 to TRBJ1-1, with D tentatively TRBD1 (6 bases). CDR3 nucleotide sequence: TGTGCCAGTAAGCCTATCAGGGGGAACACTGAAGCTTTCTTT. Translating gives CASKPIRGNTEAFF.